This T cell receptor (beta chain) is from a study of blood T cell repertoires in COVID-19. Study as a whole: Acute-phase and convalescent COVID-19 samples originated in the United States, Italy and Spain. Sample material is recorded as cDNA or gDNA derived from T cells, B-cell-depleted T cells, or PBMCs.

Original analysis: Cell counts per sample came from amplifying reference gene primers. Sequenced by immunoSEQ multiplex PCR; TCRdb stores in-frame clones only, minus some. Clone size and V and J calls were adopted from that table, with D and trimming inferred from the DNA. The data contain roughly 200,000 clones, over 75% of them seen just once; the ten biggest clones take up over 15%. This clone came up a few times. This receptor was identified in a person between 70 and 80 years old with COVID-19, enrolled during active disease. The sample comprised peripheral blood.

The CDR3 here is CAGQRQPAYRNEQFF. The CDR3 DNA follows: TGTGCCGGACAACGCCAACCGGCCTACAGGAATGAGCAGTTCTTC. This chain uses TRBV28 with TRBJ2-1, with a weak D call TRBD1 (5 bases). The CDR3 is made up of 15 amino acids. Trimming pared 11 bases from V and 7 bases from J, leaving 24 bases between. Germline loops: CDR1 MDHEN, CDR2 SYDVKM.